This T cell receptor (beta chain) is from a study of T cell responses to AZD1222 COVID-19 vaccine. Overall study results and limits: Mapped onto spike, vaccine-associated CD4 TCRs spanned it and were dominant at 160-218 and 743-854. A reported finding is that nearly half of spike-specific TCRs target unmutated variant regions.

The repertoire was sequenced with immunoSEQ multiplex PCR; TCRdb's copy has only in-frame clones and lacks some. This table holds about 140,000 clones, around 93% found once. For this clone: Its antigen is unidentified.

V was cut by 2 bases and J by 5 bases, with 3 bases left in between. Germline V CDR1 and CDR2: SGHTA, FQGNSA. The CDR3 is 11 amino acids. Specimen: peripheral blood, collected on day 0 of AZD1222 vaccination. V usage is TRBV7-2 and J usage is TRBJ1-1; D ambiguous. The origin of this receptor is an adult in good health. The CDR3 nucleotides are TGTGCCAGCAGCTTAAGTACTGAAGCTTTCTTT. This translates into CASSLSTEAFF.